These T cell receptor beta chains were read from a single sample in a study of a mutant IDH1 vaccine in newly diagnosed glioma. Clones were read by immunoSEQ multiplex PCR, and TCRdb kept only the in-frame ones, dropping some. The sample yields over 35,000 clones, roughly 81% seen once. For these receptors, no antigen is known. The material sequenced was PBMCs, taken from a glioma patient whose treatment included an IDH1 peptide vaccine. All receptors come from a man aged 35-49 years with glioma. The CDR3 runs from the conserved cysteine through the conserved F or W. The D gene is left open where the match is weak. Size values are once, few and many counts, or a class for expanded clones, and some rows have none.

TRBJ2-7 TRBV9 . . CASSQEVRSGPTYEQYF TGTGCCAGCAGTCAAGAAGTAAGGAGTGGACCAACCTACGAGCAGTACTTC
TRBJ1-1 TRBV6-1 . . CASTWGGPNTEAFF TGTGCCAGCACTTGGGGAGGCCCGAACACTGAAGCTTTCTTT
TRBJ2-7 TRBV6-1 . . CASRRAVSYEQYF TGTGCCAGCAGAAGGGCAGTTTCCTACGAGCAGTACTTC
TRBJ1-2 TRBV29-1 . . CSVEVGFYGYTF TGCAGCGTTGAAGTTGGCTTCTATGGCTACACCTTC
TRBJ2-1 TRBV4-3 . TRBD2 CASSWERGPPYNEQFF TGCGCCAGCAGCTGGGAGCGGGGGCCTCCCTACAATGAGCAGTTCTTC
TRBJ2-3 TRBV7-2 . TRBD2 CASRKGASGVRTDTQYF TGTGCCAGCAGAAAAGGGGCCAGCGGGGTACGCACAGATACGCAGTATTTT
TRBJ1-5 TRBV4-3 . . CASSQGQGKKQPQHF TGCGCCAGCAGCCAAGGCCAGGGGAAAAAACAGCCCCAGCATTTT
TRBJ2-2 TRBV7-9 . . CASSLASLAGNTGELFF TGTGCCAGCAGCTTAGCGTCCCTAGCTGGGAACACCGGGGAGCTGTTTTTT
TRBJ2-1 TRBV4-3 . . CASSQYGEGVGRNEQFF TGCGCCAGCAGCCAATATGGCGAGGGAGTTGGTCGCAATGAGCAGTTCTTC
TRBJ2-3 TRBV7-2 . TRBD2 CASSLGSRGASTDTQYF TGTGCCAGCAGCTTAGGGTCGCGGGGGGCGAGCACAGATACGCAGTATTTT
TRBJ2-1 TRBV5-6 . TRBD2 CASSSPLTSHNEQFF TGTGCCAGCAGCTCCCCTCTGACTAGCCACAATGAGCAGTTCTTC
TRBJ2-4 TRBV6-6 . TRBD2 CASTPGGKNIQYF TGTGCCAGCACGCCGGGGGGAAAAAACATTCAGTACTTC
TRBJ2-7 TRBV19 . . CASSFGQSYEQYF TGTGCCAGTAGTTTCGGACAGAGCTACGAGCAGTACTTC
TRBJ2-1 TRBV4-2 . . CASSQGTDSYNEQFF TGTGCCAGCAGCCAAGGTACAGACTCCTACAATGAGCAGTTCTTC
TRBJ2-7 TRBV7-2 . . CASSLSSYEQYF TGTGCCAGCAGCTTGTCCTCCTACGAGCAGTACTTC
TRBJ1-3 TRBV6-1 . . CASSERGGRNTIYF TGTGCCAGCAGTGAAAGGGGGGGAAGAAACACCATATATTTT
TRBJ2-7 TRBV19 . . CASSLPGPDGEQYF TGTGCCAGTAGCCTCCCGGGACCCGACGGGGAGCAGTACTTC
TRBJ2-1 TRBV18 . TRBD2 CASSPFSREVYNEQFF TGTGCCAGCTCTCCCTTCTCGCGGGAGGTCTACAATGAGCAGTTCTTC
TRBJ2-7 TRBV23-1 . TRBD1 CASSQLTGASYEQYF TGCGCCAGCAGTCAGCTGACAGGGGCCTCCTACGAGCAGTACTTC
TRBJ2-7 TRBV11-2 once . CASSRWGSRHSYEQYF TGTGCCAGCAGCCGTTGGGGCAGCCGACACTCCTACGAGCAGTACTTC
TRBJ1-5 TRBV21-1 . . CASSKAQGQIQPQHF TGTGCCAGCAGCAAAGCACAGGGACAGATTCAGCCCCAGCATTTT
TRBJ1-2 TRBV6-6 . TRBD1 CASSYGTGSNYGYTF TGTGCCAGCAGTTACGGGACAGGATCTAACTATGGCTACACCTTC
TRBJ2-7 TRBV7-5 . . CARSFSSRGPHSYEQYF TGTGCCAGAAGCTTCTCCAGCAGGGGGCCGCACTCCTACGAGCAGTACTTC
TRBJ1-1 TRBV5-4 . . CASSLEPGRGNTEAFF TGTGCCAGCAGCTTAGAACCGGGACGGGGGAACACTGAAGCTTTCTTT
TRBJ2-6 TRBV4-1 . . CASSQVRSGGANVLTF TGCGCCAGCAGCCAGGTCCGTTCGGGTGGGGCCAACGTCCTGACTTTC
TRBJ1-5 TRBV25-1 once . CASSGYSNQPQHF TGTGCCAGCAGTGGTTATAGCAATCAGCCCCAGCATTTT
TRBJ1-1 TRBV12-5 . . CASGMNTEAFF TGTGCTAGTGGAATGAACACTGAAGCTTTCTTT
TRBJ2-7 TRBV9 . . CASSVQDSRYEQYF TGTGCCAGCAGCGTACAAGACAGCCGCTACGAGCAGTACTTC
TRBJ1-1 TRBV7-2 . . CASSLQAGMNTEAFF TGTGCCAGCAGCTTACAAGCAGGGATGAACACTGAAGCTTTCTTT
TRBJ1-4 TRBV4-1 few . CASSQEQQRNEKLFF TGCGCCAGCAGCCAAGAGCAACAGCGGAATGAAAAACTGTTTTTT
TRBJ2-7 TRBV7-9 . TRBD1 CASSLNPGQGAYF TGTGCCAGCAGCCTAAACCCCGGACAGGGGGCTTACTTC
TRBJ2-4 TRBV4-2 few . CASSQDSKNIQYF TGTGCCAGCAGCCAAGATTCCAAAAACATTCAGTACTTC
TRBJ1-2 TRBV6-1 . . CASSELTGSNYGYTF TGTGCCAGCAGTGAACTGACAGGTTCTAACTATGGCTACACCTTC
TRBJ2-3 TRBV7-2 . TRBD1 CASSLTQGVITDTQYF TGTGCCAGCAGCTTAACACAGGGGGTAATCACAGATACGCAGTATTTT
TRBJ2-7 TRBV5-4 . TRBD1 CASSLGRTGGYEQYF TGTGCCAGCAGCCTGGGTCGGACAGGGGGATACGAGCAGTACTTC
TRBJ2-4 TRBV5-1 . . CASSTGTLAKNIQYF TGCGCCAGCAGCACCGGGACACTAGCCAAAAACATTCAGTACTTC
TRBJ2-7 TRBV6-5 few . CASRRTLSSYEQYF TGTGCCAGCAGAAGGACATTGAGCTCCTACGAGCAGTACTTC
TRBJ2-7 TRBV5-5 . . CASSLDGYEQYF TGTGCCAGCAGCTTGGACGGCTACGAGCAGTACTTC
TRBJ1-5 TRBV5-5 few TRBD1 CASRLDRGQPQHF TGTGCCAGCAGGCTCGACAGGGGTCAGCCCCAGCATTTT
TRBJ1-2 TRBV19 . TRBD1 CASSILDRLNGYTF TGTGCCAGTAGTATCCTGGACAGGTTGAATGGCTACACCTTC
TRBJ2-1 TRBV4-2 . . CASSQDWSREQFF TGTGCCAGCAGCCAAGATTGGTCCAGAGAACAGTTCTTC
TRBJ2-2 TRBV4-2 once . CASSQARAGELFF TGTGCCAGCAGCCAAGCTAGGGCCGGGGAGCTGTTTTTT
TRBJ2-5 TRBV7-9 . TRBD2 CASSLRTGLAGNQGETQYF TGTGCCAGCAGCTTAAGGACGGGACTAGCGGGGAATCAAGGGGAGACCCAGTACTTC
TRBJ2-3 TRBV21-1 . . CASSKTRTEDTQYF TGTGCCAGCAGCAAAACGAGGACGGAAGATACGCAGTATTTT
TRBJ1-2 TRBV7-9 . . CASRPAPRTEYGYTF TGTGCCAGCAGGCCAGCCCCCCGGACAGAATATGGCTACACCTTC
TRBJ2-1 TRBV28 . . CASSRPGLPLDEQFF TGTGCCAGCAGTCGCCCAGGCCTCCCTTTAGATGAGCAGTTCTTC
TRBJ2-1 TRBV13 once . CASSSSGTFHNEQFF TGTGCCAGCAGCTCTTCCGGGACTTTTCACAATGAGCAGTTCTTC
TRBJ2-7 TRBV6-6 . . CASSYLKQGGPYEQYF TGTGCCAGCAGTTACCTGAAGCAGGGGGGGCCCTACGAGCAGTACTTC
TRBJ2-7 TRBV11-2 few . CASSLDRGVEEQYF TGTGCCAGCAGCTTAGACAGGGGGGTTGAAGAGCAGTACTTC
TRBJ2-7 TRBV29-1 . TRBD2 CSVFGLAGGTYEQYF TGCAGCGTTTTCGGACTAGCGGGGGGCACCTACGAGCAGTACTTC
TRBJ2-7 TRBV5-4 . TRBD2 CASSLGLGTSGLAGEQYF TGTGCCAGCAGCTTGGGGTTGGGGACTAGCGGTTTGGCGGGAGAGCAGTACTTC
TRBJ2-1 TRBV6-5 once . CASSTGPAPSNEQFF TGTGCCAGCAGTACTGGGCCAGCTCCTAGCAATGAGCAGTTCTTC
TRBJ1-1 TRBV7-2 . . CASSFRVGDTEAFF TGTGCCAGCAGCTTCAGGGTAGGGGACACTGAAGCTTTCTTT
TRBJ1-5 TRBV15 . TRBD1 CATRRGQGANSNQPQHF TGTGCCACCAGAAGAGGACAGGGGGCGAATAGCAATCAGCCCCAGCATTTT
TRBJ1-2 TRBV28 . TRBD1 CASSPGQGYGYTF TGTGCCAGCAGTCCAGGACAGGGTTATGGCTACACCTTC
TRBJ2-7 TRBV9 . . CASSVEIGTEQYF TGTGCCAGCAGCGTAGAGATAGGGACAGAGCAGTACTTC
TRBJ2-3 TRBV5-1 . TRBD2 CASSYGLAGLNTQYF TGCGCCAGCAGCTACGGACTAGCGGGTTTGAATACGCAGTATTTT
TRBJ2-7 TRBV10-3 . TRBD2 CAISGSEGRAISYEQYF TGTGCCATCAGTGGGTCCGAGGGGAGGGCCATTTCCTACGAGCAGTACTTC
TRBJ1-4 TRBV19 few . CASSIFGEKLFF TGTGCCAGTAGTATTTTTGGTGAAAAACTGTTTTTT
TRBJ2-5 TRBV6-5 . TRBD2 CASSSTSGIQETQYF TGTGCCAGCAGTTCGACTAGCGGGATCCAAGAGACCCAGTACTTC